The 3 T cell receptor beta chains given below trace back to one sample, sequenced in a study of cytomegalovirus exposure and HLA in healthy donors listed by TCRdb under 2017. Libraries were made using the immunoSEQ multiplex PCR assay. For the multiplex PCR, a mixture combining 60 forward primers for TCR Vbeta segments and 13 reverse primers for TCR Jbeta segments was used. In its TCRdb copy, this immuneACCESS table keeps in-frame sequences only and misses some clones. Where compared with another copy, unresolved V genes explain less than half of these, and the others have no known cause. This sample has 55,000 to 65,000 clones in its table, and 85% of those were observed once. Around 10% of the sample is held by the ten biggest clonotypes. The specimen was PBMCs. The receptors here all came from a female donor in good health and CMV-seronegative.

The rearrangement uses TRBV4-3 and TRBJ2-7; 14 bases agree with TRBD2. The trim removed 4 bases at V and 6 bases at J, leaving 2 bases unmatched. The CDR3 runs to 14 residues. The germline gives CDR1 LGHNA, CDR2 YSLEER. This CDR3 reads CASSPGTSGSEQYF. CDR3 nucleotide sequence: TGCGCCAGCAGCCCCGGGACTAGCGGGAGCGAGCAGTACTTC.

This chain connects TRBV2 to TRBJ2-5, with D maybe TRBD2 (5 bases). Between the trimmed V and J ends, which lost 0 bases and 5 bases, there was a span of 10 bases. Germline V gene sequence: CDR1 SNHLY, CDR2 FYNNEI. The CDR3 runs 14 residues. The CDR3 sequence: CASSEAWTGETQYF. CDR3 nucleotides: TGTGCCAGCAGTGAAGCTTGGACTGGGGAGACCCAGTACTTC.

A remark on this clone: An end of the junction does not agree with germline; a read error may underlie this. CDR3 protein: CASSSGTGPLRLGATGRF. The CDR3 region has the DNA TGTGCCAGCAGCTCGGGGACAGGACCTTTAAGGTTGGGAGCCACAGGGAGATTC. This rearrangement joins TRBV7-9 to TRBJ1-2; 8 nucleotides align to TRBD1. The CDR3 is 18 amino acids. CDR1 and CDR2 from the germline V gene are SEHNR and FQNEAQ (reference sequence).